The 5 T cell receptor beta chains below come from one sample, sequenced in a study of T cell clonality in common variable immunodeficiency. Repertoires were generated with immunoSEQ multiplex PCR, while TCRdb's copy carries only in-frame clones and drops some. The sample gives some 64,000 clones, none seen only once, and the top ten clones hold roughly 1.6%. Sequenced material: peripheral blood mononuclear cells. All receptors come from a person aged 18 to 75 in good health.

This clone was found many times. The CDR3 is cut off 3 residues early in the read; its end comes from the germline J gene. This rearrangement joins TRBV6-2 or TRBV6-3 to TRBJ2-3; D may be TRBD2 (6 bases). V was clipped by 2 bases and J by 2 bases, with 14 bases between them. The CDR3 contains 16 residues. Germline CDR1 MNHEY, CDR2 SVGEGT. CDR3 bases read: TGTGCCAGCAGTTACCCGGTGGGGGGAAACACAGATACG. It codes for CASSYPVGGNTDT. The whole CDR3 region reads CASSYPVGGNTDTQYF.

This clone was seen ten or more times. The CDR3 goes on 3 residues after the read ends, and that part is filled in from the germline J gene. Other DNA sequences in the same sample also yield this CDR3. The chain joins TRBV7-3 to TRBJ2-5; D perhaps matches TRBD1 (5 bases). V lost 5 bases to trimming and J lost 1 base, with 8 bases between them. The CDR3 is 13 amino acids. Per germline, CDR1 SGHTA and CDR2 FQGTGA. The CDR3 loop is CASSRGSQETQYF. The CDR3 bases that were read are TGTGCCAGCAGCAGGGGCAGCCAAGAGACC.

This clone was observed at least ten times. The CDR3: CASSPTGLGFNEQFF. The CDR3 bases that were read are TGTGCCAGTAGTCCTACGGGACTAGGATTCAATGAG. V and J are TRBV19 and TRBJ2-1; TRBD2 agrees at 8 bases. The read falls 3 residues short of the CDR3 end, and the missing part is taken from the germline J gene. The CDR3 runs to 15 residues. The V gene's germline CDR1 is LNHDA and CDR2 SQIVND (reference sequence). J was trimmed by 6 bases and V by 5 bases; bases with no gene match: 9.

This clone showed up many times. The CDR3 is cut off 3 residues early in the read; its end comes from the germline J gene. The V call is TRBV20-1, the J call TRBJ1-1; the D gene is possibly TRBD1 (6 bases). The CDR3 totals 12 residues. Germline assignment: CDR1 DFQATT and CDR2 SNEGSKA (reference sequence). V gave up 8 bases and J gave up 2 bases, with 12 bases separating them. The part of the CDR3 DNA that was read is TGCAGTTCCAGGACAGAAAACACTGAA. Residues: CSSRTENTE. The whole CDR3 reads CSSRTENTEAFF.

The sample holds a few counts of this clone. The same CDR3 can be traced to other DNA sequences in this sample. The sequenced part of the CDR3 DNA is TGTGCCAGCAGCTTAGCGGGGACAGGGGGTCAGCCC. Amino acid sequence: CASSLAGTGGQP. The CDR3, in full, reads CASSLAGTGGQPQHF. The J gene is TRBJ1-5, the V gene TRBV7-8; 11 bases map to TRBD1. The read falls 3 residues short of the CDR3 end, and the missing part is taken from the germline J gene. The J segment lost 6 bases and the V segment lost 0 bases, leaving 1 base of the junction unmatched. Germline V lookup: CDR1 SGHVS, CDR2 FQNEAQ. The CDR3 consists of 15 residues.